What follows are 28 T cell receptor beta chains derived from one specimen sequenced in a study of technical replicates of blood from a few donors. Clones were sequenced by immunoSEQ multiplex PCR, and TCRdb holds only the in-frame ones, with some missing. The table lists fewer than 85,000 clones, about 93% of them singletons. The sequenced sample consisted of T cells isolated from PBMCs. These receptor sequences come from a human donor in good health.

The genes are TRBV2 and TRBJ1-2; perhaps TRBD1 as D (6 bases). There are 11 residues in the CDR3. Germline V gives CDR1 SNHLY, CDR2 FYNNEI. The CDR3 DNA follows: TGTGGGATAACAGGGTACCCTGGCTACACCTTC. Translating it yields CGITGYPGYTF. Based on the CDR3 plus reference TRBV2 and TRBJ1-2, the full variable domain is EPEVTQTPSHQVTQMGQEVILRCVPISNHLYFYWYRQILGQKVEFLVSFYNNEISEKSEIFDDQFSVERPDGSNFTLKIRSTKLEDSAMYFCGITGYPGYTFGSGTRLTVV.

This chain connects TRBV6-5 to TRBJ1-1; TRBD1 matches 7 bases. With 4 bases clipped from V and 6 bases from J, the junction kept 5 bases outside the gene matches. Germline values: CDR1 MNHEY, CDR2 SVGAGI. The CDR3 is 13 residues long. The CDR3 is CASSLQGRSEAFF. CDR3 in DNA: TGTGCCAGCAGTTTACAGGGGCGGTCTGAAGCTTTCTTT.

This chain links TRBV6-5 with TRBJ2-3, with 8 bases aligning to TRBD2. V gave up 6 bases and J gave up 2 bases; unmatched junction bases: 4. Germline-derived CDR1 and CDR2 are MNHEY and SVGAGI. The CDR3 sequence is 14 residues long. The CDR3 DNA reads TGTGCCAGCAGGCCACTAGCGGTCACAGATACGCAGTATTTT. This codes for CASRPLAVTDTQYF.

V usage is TRBV5-4 and J usage is TRBJ2-5; 11 bases agree with TRBD2. The V segment lost 0 bases and the J segment 3 bases; nucleotides outside the gene matches: 4. CDR1 is SGHNT and CDR2 is YYREEE in the germline V gene (reference sequence). This CDR3 has 16 residues. This chain's CDR3 is CASSLGPGLAEETQYF. The CDR3 nucleotides read TGTGCCAGCAGCTTGGGACCGGGACTAGCGGAAGAGACCCAGTACTTC.

The CDR3: CASSVEQYNEQFF. CDR3 in DNA: TGTGCCAGCAGCGTAGAACAGTACAATGAGCAGTTCTTC. J is TRBJ2-1 and V is TRBV9; no definite D call. There are 13 residues in the CDR3. V lost 0 bases, J lost 4 bases, and 5 bases lay in between. Germline V lookup: CDR1 SGDLS, CDR2 YYNGEE.

The chain joins TRBV5-1 to TRBJ2-7, with TRBD1 as a possible D gene (5 bases). The CDR3 has 14 amino acids. Trimming removed 6 bases at V and 1 base at J, with 14 bases between. Germline lookup yields CDR1 SGHRS and CDR2 YFSETQ. CDR3 sequence (DNA): TGCGCCAGCAATCCCGGACACGAATCCTACGAGCAGTACTTC. Translating it yields CASNPGHESYEQYF.

The chain uses TRBV30 and TRBJ2-1; 7 nucleotides match TRBD2. With 5 bases clipped from V and 6 bases from J, the junction kept 13 bases outside the gene matches. Germline values: CDR1 GTSNPN, CDR2 SVGIG (reference sequence). The CDR3 sequence is 15 residues long. The CDR3 region is CAWGIRGPGGNEQFF. CDR3 bases: TGTGCCTGGGGGATCCGTGGGCCGGGGGGCAATGAGCAGTTCTTC.

This clone has only one observation. This chain joins TRBV25-1 and TRBJ2-7; 7 bases align to TRBD1. The CDR3 totals 15 residues. Germline CDR1 MGHDK, CDR2 SYGVNS. V was clipped by 1 base and J by 2 bases; unmatched bases: 5. The CDR3 is CASSESGTVTYEQYF. CDR3 nucleotides: TGTGCCAGCAGTGAATCCGGGACAGTTACCTACGAGCAGTACTTC.

The J gene is TRBJ2-4, the V gene TRBV7-2; 8 bases are shared with TRBD1. The CDR3 length is 15 residues. Germline lookup yields CDR1 SGHTA and CDR2 FQGNSA. The junction had 11 bases not matched to a gene; V was cut back by 6 bases and J by 7 bases. CDR3 in DNA: TGTGCCAGCAGACCTACAGGGGGATTACCGAACATTCAGTACTTC. As protein: CASRPTGGLPNIQYF.

CDR3 residues: CASSLATSGSIGTGELFF. CDR3 nucleotides: TGCGCCAGCAGCTTGGCAACTAGCGGGAGTATTGGCACCGGGGAGCTGTTTTTT. The chain employs TRBV5-1 and TRBJ2-2, with 11 positions matching TRBD2. The CDR3 consists of 18 residues. With V trimmed by 0 bases and J by 4 bases, 8 bases remained unmatched. The germline V gene encodes CDR1 SGHRS and CDR2 YFSETQ.

The gene calls are TRBV9 and TRBJ2-3; the D gene is possibly TRBD2 (6 bases). V was trimmed by 4 bases and J by 3 bases, leaving 15 bases between them. This CDR3 comprises 15 residues. Germline-derived CDR1 and CDR2 are SGDLS and YYNGEE. CDR3 DNA sequence: TGTGCCAGCAGCCAATCGGGGGTGGAGACAGATACGCAGTATTTT. Protein product: CASSQSGVETDTQYF. Full variable domain (remainder filled in from reference TRBV9 and TRBJ2-3): DSGVTQTPKHLITATGQRVTLRCSPRSGDLSVYWYQQSLDQGLQFLIQYYNGEERAKGNILERFSAQQFPDLHSELNLSSLELGDSALYFCASSQSGVETDTQYFGPGTRLTVL.

This clone has just one count. This chain connects TRBV14 to TRBJ2-7; D uncertain. Trimming left V 0 bases short and J 1 base short, with 10 bases between. Germline V gene data show CDR1 as SGHDN and CDR2 as FVKESK. The CDR3 runs to 15 residues. The CDR3 spells CASSQEVGRSYEQYF. The CDR3 DNA is TGTGCCAGCAGCCAAGAAGTTGGGCGATCCTACGAGCAGTACTTC.

The chain joins TRBV27 to TRBJ2-5, with 9 bases fitting TRBD2. The CDR3 is made up of 14 amino acids. Losses at the gene ends were 5 bases for V and 4 bases for J; bases not matched to a gene: 5. The germline V gene has CDR1 MNHEY and CDR2 SMNVEV (reference sequence). The CDR3 spells CASSVGLARETQYF. CDR3 DNA sequence: TGTGCCAGCAGTGTAGGACTAGCGCGAGAGACCCAGTACTTC.

The chain carries TRBV15 and TRBJ2-2, with a possible D match to TRBD1 (6 bases). Germline values: CDR1 LNHNV, CDR2 YYDKDF (reference sequence). Trimming shortened V by 0 bases and J by 3 bases, and 20 bases separated the two germline ends. CDR3 length: 19 amino acids. This chain's CDR3 is CATSRDTWSTGFDTGELFF. In DNA, the CDR3 is TGTGCCACCAGCAGAGATACCTGGTCGACAGGCTTTGACACCGGGGAGCTGTTTTTT.

This chain connects TRBV5-1 to TRBJ2-2, with D possibly being TRBD1 (5 bases). Germline assignment: CDR1 SGHRS and CDR2 YFSETQ. CDR3 size: 15 residues. The V end lost 2 bases, the J end lost 2 bases, and 10 bases lay between the germline ends. CDR3 sequence: CASSLQQGNTGELFF. The CDR3 coding sequence is TGCGCCAGCAGCTTACAGCAGGGAAACACCGGGGAGCTGTTTTTT.

This chain connects TRBV30 to TRBJ1-2; a weak D match, TRBD1 (5 bases). There are 12 residues in the CDR3. Trimming left V 8 bases short and J 4 bases short, with 14 bases between. The germline CDR1 and CDR2 sequences are GTSNPN and SVGIG (reference sequence). The CDR3 region is CAGREGPYGYTF. For the CDR3, the DNA is TGTGCCGGCCGGGAGGGGCCCTATGGCTACACCTTC.

The V gene is TRBV4-1, the J gene TRBJ1-1, with D unclear. Germline assignment: CDR1 MGHRA and CDR2 YSYEKL. V was cut by 7 bases and J by 7 bases, with 13 bases left in between. The CDR3 is 12 residues long. CDR3 sequence: CASNLAGVEAFF. CDR3 sequence (DNA): TGCGCCAGCAACCTGGCGGGTGTTGAAGCTTTCTTT.

The J gene is TRBJ2-5, the V gene TRBV2; D gene ambiguous. V was trimmed by 6 bases and J by 5 bases, leaving 10 bases between them. Germline values: CDR1 SNHLY, CDR2 FYNNEI. This CDR3 is built from 12 residues. DNA of the CDR3: TGTGCCAGCAGCCTGGAAGCGGAGACCCAGTACTTC. Amino acid sequence: CASSLEAETQYF.

This clone was recorded once. J is TRBJ1-1 and V is TRBV30, with D uncertain. V was shortened by 0 bases and J by 1 base, with 12 bases between the two germline ends. CDR1 and CDR2 from the germline V gene are GTSNPN and SVGIG (reference sequence). This CDR3 contains 15 residues. As DNA, the CDR3 is TGTGCCTGGAGTGTATCGTGGCGGGGGAACACTGAAGCTTTCTTT. Protein: CAWSVSWRGNTEAFF.

The chain employs TRBV5-1 and TRBJ2-1, with 10 bases lining up with TRBD1. Germline assignment: CDR1 SGHRS and CDR2 YFSETQ. The CDR3 has 18 residues. V trimming: 5 bases; J trimming: 1 base; junction bases outside the gene matches: 12. The CDR3 coding sequence is TGCGCCAGCAGTGCCCAAATGACAGGGGGCTTTTCCTACAATGAGCAGTTCTTC. This gives the protein CASSAQMTGGFSYNEQFF.

CDR3 sequence (DNA): TGTGCCAGTAGTACAGGGGAAAATGAAAAACTGTTTTTT. Translating it yields CASSTGENEKLFF. This chain joins TRBV19 and TRBJ1-4; tentative D call: TRBD1 (6 bases). Germline CDR1 is LNHDA and CDR2 is SQIVND (reference sequence). The CDR3 is 13 amino acids. With 4 bases removed from V and 5 bases from J, the gap between germline ends came to 8 bases.

The gene calls are TRBV13 and TRBJ1-2; 7 nucleotides agree with TRBD1. This CDR3 has 14 amino acids. Germline assignment: CDR1 PRHDT and CDR2 FYEKMQ (reference sequence). V dropped 4 bases and J dropped 3; count of bases not matched to a gene: 5. The CDR3 region is CASSWWQGDYGYTF. The CDR3 DNA follows: TGTGCCAGCAGCTGGTGGCAGGGGGACTATGGCTACACCTTC.

The J gene is TRBJ2-1, the V gene TRBV2, with D perhaps matching TRBD1 (5 bases). This CDR3 has 13 residues. Germline CDR1 is SNHLY and CDR2 is FYNNEI. V was trimmed by 6 bases and J by 10 bases, leaving 16 bases between them. This chain's CDR3 is CASRKTGVEEQFF. The CDR3 DNA follows: TGTGCCAGCAGGAAAACAGGAGTGGAGGAGCAGTTCTTC.

The V gene is TRBV19, the J gene TRBJ1-6; D is possibly TRBD1 (6 bases). The CDR3 covers 15 residues. The V end was cut by 1 base, the J end by 7 bases, with 11 bases between. Germline values: CDR1 LNHDA, CDR2 SQIVND (reference sequence). The CDR3 nucleotides are TGTGCCAGTAGTATAGTTCCAGGGGCGAATTCACCCCTCCACTTT. This encodes CASSIVPGANSPLHF.

The chain joins TRBV7-9 to TRBJ2-1; 11 bases are a match to TRBD2. The CDR3 spans 16 residues. After removal of 1 base from V and 6 bases from J, the junction contained 5 bases not matched to a gene. The germline CDR1 and CDR2 sequences are SEHNR and FQNEAQ (reference sequence). For the CDR3, the DNA is TGTGCCAGCAGCTTAGTTCTTCTAGCGGGAGGCAATGAGCAGTTCTTC. Protein: CASSLVLLAGGNEQFF.

The V and J genes are TRBV7-9 and TRBJ2-1; 12 positions match TRBD2. This CDR3 is built from 16 residues. Trimming cost V 7 bases and J 6 bases; bases outside gene matches: 10. Germline loops: CDR1 SEHNR, CDR2 FQNEAQ (reference sequence). The chain's CDR3 is CASTQPGLAGTNEQFF. As DNA, the CDR3 is TGTGCCAGCACCCAACCGGGACTAGCGGGTACCAATGAGCAGTTCTTC.

The chain carries TRBV7-2 and TRBJ1-2; possibly TRBD1 for D (5 bases). Deletions cut 5 bases from V and 8 bases from J, with 30 bases between. In germline, CDR1 is SGHTA, CDR2 FQGNSA. CDR3 length: 18 amino acids. The CDR3 DNA sequence: TGTGCCAGCAGCCCACGTCAACTTAGCGGGGCCCTACTCTACGGCTACACCTTC. Translated, it gives CASSPRQLSGALLYGYTF.

V is TRBV19 and J is TRBJ1-5; unclear D gene. This CDR3 region has 18 residues. Germline V CDR1 and CDR2: LNHDA, SQIVND (reference sequence). Trimming cost V 5 bases and J 0 bases, with 20 bases left between them. The CDR3 nucleotides read TGTGCCAGTAGTTCAAAACTCCAACCGAGGGTTAGCAATCAGCCCCAGCATTTT. This codes for CASSSKLQPRVSNQPQHF.